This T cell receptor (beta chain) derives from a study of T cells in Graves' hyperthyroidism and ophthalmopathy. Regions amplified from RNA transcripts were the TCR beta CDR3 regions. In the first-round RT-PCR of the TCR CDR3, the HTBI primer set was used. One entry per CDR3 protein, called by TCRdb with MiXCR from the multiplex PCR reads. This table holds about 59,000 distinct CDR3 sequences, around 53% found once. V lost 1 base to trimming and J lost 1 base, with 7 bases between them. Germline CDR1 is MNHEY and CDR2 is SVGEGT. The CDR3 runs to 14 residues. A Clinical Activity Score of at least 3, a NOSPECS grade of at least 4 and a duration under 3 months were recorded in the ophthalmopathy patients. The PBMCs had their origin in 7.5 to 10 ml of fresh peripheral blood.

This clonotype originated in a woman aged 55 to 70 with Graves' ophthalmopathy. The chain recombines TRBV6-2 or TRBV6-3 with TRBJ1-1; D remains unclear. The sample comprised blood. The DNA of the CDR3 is TGTGCCAGCAGTTACTACCGGAAGAACACTGAAGCTTTCTTT. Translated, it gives CASSYYRKNTEAFF.